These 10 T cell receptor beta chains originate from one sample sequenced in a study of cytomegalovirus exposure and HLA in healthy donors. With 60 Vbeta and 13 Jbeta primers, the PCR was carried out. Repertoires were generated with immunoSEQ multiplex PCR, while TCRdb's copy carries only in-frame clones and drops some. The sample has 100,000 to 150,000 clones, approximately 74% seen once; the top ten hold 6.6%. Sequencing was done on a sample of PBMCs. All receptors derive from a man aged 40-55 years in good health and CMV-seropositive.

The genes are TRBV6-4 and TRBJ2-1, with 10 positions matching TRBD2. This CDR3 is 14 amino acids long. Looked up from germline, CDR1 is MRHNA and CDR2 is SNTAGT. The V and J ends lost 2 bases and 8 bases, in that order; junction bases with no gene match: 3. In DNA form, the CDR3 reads TGTGCCAGCAGTGACAGCGGGAGGGCCGATGAGCAGTTCTTC. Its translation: CASSDSGRADEQFF.

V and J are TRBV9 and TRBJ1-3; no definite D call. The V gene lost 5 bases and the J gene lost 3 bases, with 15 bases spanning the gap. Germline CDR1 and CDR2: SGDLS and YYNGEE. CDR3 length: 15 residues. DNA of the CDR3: TGTGCCAGCAGGCCCAATCTGGGAGGTGGAAACACCATATATTTT. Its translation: CASRPNLGGGNTIYF.

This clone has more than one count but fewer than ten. The CDR3 loop reads CASSALVRTQAFF. CDR3 sequence (DNA): TGTGCCAGCAGCGCCCTCGTGAGGACACAAGCTTTCTTT. The rearrangement links TRBV9 to TRBJ1-1; weak D call: TRBD1 (5 bases). V dropped 3 bases and J dropped 9 bases, with 15 bases sitting between them. This CDR3 region has 13 residues. In germline, CDR1 is SGDLS, CDR2 YYNGEE.

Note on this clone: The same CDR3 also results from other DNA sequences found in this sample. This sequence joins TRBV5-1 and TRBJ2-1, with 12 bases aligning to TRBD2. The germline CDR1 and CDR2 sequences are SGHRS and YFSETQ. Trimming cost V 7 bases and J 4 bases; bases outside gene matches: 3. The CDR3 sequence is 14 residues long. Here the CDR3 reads CASSGTSGYNEQFF. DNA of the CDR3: TGCGCCAGCTCCGGGACTAGCGGGTACAATGAGCAGTTCTTC.

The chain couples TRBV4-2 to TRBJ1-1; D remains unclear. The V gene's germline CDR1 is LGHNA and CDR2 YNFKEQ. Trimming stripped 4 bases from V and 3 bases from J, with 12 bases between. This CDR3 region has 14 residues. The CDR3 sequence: CASSLRVSDTEAFF. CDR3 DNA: TGTGCCAGCAGCCTCCGGGTCTCGGACACTGAAGCTTTCTTT.

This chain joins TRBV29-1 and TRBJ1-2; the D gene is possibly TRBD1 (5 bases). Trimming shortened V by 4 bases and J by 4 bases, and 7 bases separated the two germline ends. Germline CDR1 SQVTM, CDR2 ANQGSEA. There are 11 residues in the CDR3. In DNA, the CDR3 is TGCAGCGTTGGACAGAGCTATGGCTACACCTTC. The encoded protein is CSVGQSYGYTF. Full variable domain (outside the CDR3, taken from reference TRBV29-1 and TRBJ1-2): SAVISQKPSRDICQRGTSLTIQCQVDSQVTMMFWYRQQPGQSLTLIATANQGSEATYESGFVIDKFPISRPNLTFSTLTVSNMSPEDSSIYLCSVGQSYGYTFGSGTRLTVV.

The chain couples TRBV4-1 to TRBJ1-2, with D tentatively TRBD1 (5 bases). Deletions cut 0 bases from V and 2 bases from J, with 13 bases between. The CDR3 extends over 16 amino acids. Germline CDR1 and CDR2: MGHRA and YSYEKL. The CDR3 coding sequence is TGCGCCAGCAGCCAAGATCCCGGGGGAAAAAACTATGGCTACACCTTC. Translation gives CASSQDPGGKNYGYTF.

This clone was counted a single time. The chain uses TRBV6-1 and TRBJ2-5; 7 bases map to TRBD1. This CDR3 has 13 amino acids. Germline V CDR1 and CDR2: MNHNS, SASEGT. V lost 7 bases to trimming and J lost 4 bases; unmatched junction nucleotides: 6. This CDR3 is CASIGAGGETQYF. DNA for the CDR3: TGTGCCAGCATTGGGGCAGGGGGAGAGACCCAGTACTTC.

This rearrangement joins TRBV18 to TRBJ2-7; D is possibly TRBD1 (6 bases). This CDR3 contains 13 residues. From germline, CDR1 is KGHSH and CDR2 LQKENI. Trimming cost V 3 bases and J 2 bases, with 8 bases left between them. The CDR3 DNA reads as TGTGCCAGCTCACCCGACAGGACCTACGAGCAGTACTTC. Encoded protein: CASSPDRTYEQYF.

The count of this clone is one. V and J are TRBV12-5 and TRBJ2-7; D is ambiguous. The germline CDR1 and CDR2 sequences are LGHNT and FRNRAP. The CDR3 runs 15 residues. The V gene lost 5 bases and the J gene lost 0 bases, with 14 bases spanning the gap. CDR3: CASGRSPSSSYEQYF. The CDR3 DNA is TGTGCTAGTGGTCGGAGCCCCTCGAGCTCCTACGAGCAGTACTTC.